The clone carrying this TCR beta chain has just a few counts. These data are taken from a study of cytomegalovirus exposure and HLA in healthy donors. The CDR3 contains 16 residues. Germline values: CDR1 SGHTS, CDR2 YDEGEE. V shed 1 base and J 3 bases; nucleotides not matched to a gene: 9. It was with 60 Vbeta and 13 Jbeta primers that the PCR ran. Here immunoSEQ multiplex PCR was the method, and the copy in TCRdb shows in-frame clones only, minus some. The sample includes roughly 120,000 clones, approximately 80% of them seen just once. Sequencing was carried out using PBMCs. The clonotype originates from a human donor in good health. The V call is TRBV5-8, the J call TRBJ1-2; 7 nucleotides agree with TRBD1. The CDR3 bases are TGTGCCAGCAGCTTGAGGGGTAGTACAGGGGACTATGGCTACACCTTC. Its translation is CASSLRGSTGDYGYTF.